This T cell receptor (beta chain) was identified during a study of metastatic and nonmetastatic thyroid tumors (dated by TCRdb to the early 2020s). Some background on the complete study: The researchers compared repertoires between peripheral blood samples and tumor or nodule tissue samples from patients with malignant or benign thyroid disease.

Library preparation was by PCR. The sample was run on an Illumina HiSeq 4000. High-throughput sequencing was used to profile the CDR3 region of the TCR beta-chain in every patient. The authors' analysis ran thus. A classifier to discriminate distant-metastatic papillary thyroid cancer patients was built from CDR3 differences across clinicopathological groups. The Shannon index was used to measure repertoire diversity, and the Morisita-Horn index was used to measure how similar tumor and blood repertoires were. TCRdb passed the public sequencing reads through fastp at Q25 and MiXCR, retaining productive beta sequences. V and J calls and clone size were set by TCRdb, not the authors. Here the sample has approximately 44,000 clones; around 28% occur a single time. The ten largest clonotypes hold 9.9% of the sample. What the authors observed across the whole study: In both blood and tumor samples, malignant tumors were reported to have significantly higher TCR beta diversity than benign nodules.

No treatment had been received by any patient before thyroid surgery. Patient clinical samples collected from 2012 to 2018 were retrospectively analysed using T-cell receptor beta sequencing. The CDR3 spans 12 amino acids, including both terminal residues. Just CDR3 DNA is preserved here, 36 bases in frame from base 1. CDR1 DFQATT and CDR2 SNEGSKA are derived from the germline V gene (reference sequence). The trim is 6 bases for V and 2 bases for J, with a gap of 8 bases between the germline ends. As concerns this clone: It has no known antigen specificity. This CDR3 fails to terminate in the conserved phenylalanine or tryptophan, so it likely reflects a read error.

The TCR originated in a male donor with papillary thyroid cancer or a benign thyroid nodule (not recorded which). Some clones in this sample may be carry-over from other donors' samples. Sequencing was performed on blood. The chain uses TRBV20-1 and TRBJ1-5; the D gene remains uncertain. This receptor carries the CDR3 CSARAGNQPQHL. Read as DNA, the sequence is TGCAGTGCAAGGGCAGGCAATCAGCCCCAGCATTTA.